The source of this T cell receptor (beta chain) is a study of OX40 agonist ivuxolimab in advanced cancers. The data were produced by immunoSEQ multiplex PCR, yet TCRdb's version contains in-frame clones alone and is incomplete. Here the sample spans about 48,000 clones, approximately 84% being singletons. This CDR3 is built from 16 residues. Trimming stripped 1 base from V and 3 bases from J, with 15 bases between. Per germline, CDR1 KGHSH and CDR2 LQKENI. The V and J genes are TRBV18 and TRBJ2-5; no firm D call. The clonotype was recovered from an adult with an advanced solid tumor such as melanoma, head and neck, liver or kidney cancer. Sequences were derived from CD4+ or CD8+ T cells sorted from blood, sampled in a trial of the OX40 agonist ivuxolimab. CDR3 protein: CASSPLGQPRKETQYF. The CDR3 nucleotides read TGTGCCAGCTCACCACTAGGGCAGCCTAGAAAAGAGACCCAGTACTTC.